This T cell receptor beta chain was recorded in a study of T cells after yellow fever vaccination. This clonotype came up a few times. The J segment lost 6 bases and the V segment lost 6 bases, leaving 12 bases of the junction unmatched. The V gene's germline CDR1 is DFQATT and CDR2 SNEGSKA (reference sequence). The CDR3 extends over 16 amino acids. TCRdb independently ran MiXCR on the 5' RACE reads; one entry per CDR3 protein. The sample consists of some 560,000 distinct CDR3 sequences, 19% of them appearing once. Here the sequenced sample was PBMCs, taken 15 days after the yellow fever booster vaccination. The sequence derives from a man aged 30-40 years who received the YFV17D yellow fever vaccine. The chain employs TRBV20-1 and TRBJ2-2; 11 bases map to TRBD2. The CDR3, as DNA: TGCAGTGCAAGCACCCCGACTAGCGGGAATCCCGGGGAGCTGTTTTTT. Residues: CSASTPTSGNPGELFF.